This TCR beta chain emerged from a study of cytomegalovirus exposure and HLA in healthy donors. Study at large: HLA-typed donors were the source of tens of millions of unique TCRs, which an early data release held. Overall study findings and caveats: The study reported that TCR beta sequences accurately predicted HLA-A and HLA-B alleles in most subjects. In all likelihood, a cluster of highly shared sequence variants was a sequencing artifact. V segments that were indistinguishable, TRBV6-2 and TRBV6-3 among them, were omitted from analysis.

This CDR3 is built from 15 residues. The germline V gene has CDR1 SGHRS and CDR2 YFSETQ. Deletions cut 3 bases from V and 5 bases from J, with 17 bases between. With regard to this clone: What it binds is unknown.

Both 60 Vbeta primers and 13 Jbeta primers went into the PCR. Only in-frame clones appear in the TCRdb table, and some are missing; sequencing was by immunoSEQ multiplex PCR. The data show approximately 97,000 clones, with around 82% seen just once and 4.5% to 5.5% held by the top ten. The sequence came from a man aged 35 to 55 in good health and CMV-seropositive. Sequenced: PBMCs. The chain recombines TRBV5-1 with TRBJ1-1; D might be TRBD1 (6 bases). Here the CDR3 reads CASSSRQAPGTEAFF. The CDR3 nucleotides read TGCGCCAGCAGCTCCAGACAGGCCCCAGGGACTGAAGCTTTCTTT.